The rows below give T cell receptor beta chains drawn from one sample of a study of beta chain features in type 1 diabetes. Here immunoSEQ multiplex PCR was the method, and the copy in TCRdb shows in-frame clones only, minus some. Among under 150,000 clones listed, around 50% were seen once. The specimen sequenced was Tregs from blood. The receptor source for this set is a man in his late teens or twenties in good health. Both conserved end residues are part of each CDR3. The order of the fields is V gene, clone size, D gene, J gene, CDR3 protein, CDR3 DNA. The D gene is left open where the match is weak. A row's size may be missing; if present it is once, few, many or a size class.

v_gene: TRBV7-2; abundance: few; d_gene: TRBD2; j_gene: TRBJ2-7; CDR3aa: CASSSQAIGSIAGVFEQYF; CDR3nt: TGTGCCAGCAGCTCGCAGGCGATTGGCTCAATAGCGGGAGTCTTCGAGCAGTACTTC
v_gene: TRBV19; abundance: .; d_gene: .; j_gene: TRBJ2-7; CDR3aa: CASSIRHSYEQYF; CDR3nt: TGTGCCAGTAGTATCCGACACTCCTACGAGCAGTACTTC
v_gene: TRBV4-2; abundance: .; d_gene: .; j_gene: TRBJ2-7; CDR3aa: CASSYEYEQYF; CDR3nt: TGTGCCAGCAGCTACGAGTACGAGCAGTACTTC
v_gene: TRBV7-8; abundance: .; d_gene: .; j_gene: TRBJ1-4; CDR3aa: CASSLVVTSNEKLFF; CDR3nt: TGTGCCAGCAGCTTAGTTGTGACTAGTAATGAAAAACTGTTTTTT
v_gene: TRBV4-1; abundance: .; d_gene: .; j_gene: TRBJ1-2; CDR3aa: CASSQVGGRGGYTF; CDR3nt: TGCGCCAGCAGCCAAGTCGGGGGGCGCGGAGGCTACACCTTC
v_gene: TRBV6-6; abundance: .; d_gene: TRBD1; j_gene: TRBJ1-1; CDR3aa: CASRWTGNTEAFF; CDR3nt: TGTGCCAGCCGTTGGACAGGGAACACTGAAGCTTTCTTT
v_gene: TRBV15; abundance: .; d_gene: .; j_gene: TRBJ2-5; CDR3aa: CATSRDTGETQYF; CDR3nt: TGTGCCACCAGCAGAGATACAGGGGAGACCCAGTACTTC
v_gene: TRBV29-1; abundance: .; d_gene: TRBD1; j_gene: TRBJ2-7; CDR3aa: CSVAKFHFVSRDRGAQFGSYEQYF; CDR3nt: TGCAGCGTTGCCAAATTCCATTTTGTTTCCCGGGACAGGGGCGCCCAATTCGGATCCTACGAGCAGTACTTC
v_gene: TRBV7-9; abundance: .; d_gene: TRBD1; j_gene: TRBJ2-1; CDR3aa: CASSRGTGPYNEQFF; CDR3nt: TGTGCCAGCAGCCGTGGGACAGGTCCTTACAATGAGCAGTTCTTC
v_gene: TRBV18; abundance: .; d_gene: TRBD2; j_gene: TRBJ2-7; CDR3aa: CASSPPPELAGGLYEQYF; CDR3nt: TGTGCCAGCTCACCACCCCCCGAACTAGCGGGAGGCCTCTACGAGCAGTACTTC
v_gene: TRBV4-3; abundance: .; d_gene: .; j_gene: TRBJ2-1; CDR3aa: CASSQAGVLNNEQFF; CDR3nt: TGCGCCAGCAGCCAAGCCGGGGTCCTCAACAATGAGCAGTTCTTC
v_gene: TRBV18; abundance: .; d_gene: .; j_gene: TRBJ1-5; CDR3aa: CASSLFGGDQPQHF; CDR3nt: TGTGCCAGCTCACTCTTTGGGGGGGATCAGCCCCAGCATTTT
v_gene: TRBV28; abundance: .; d_gene: .; j_gene: TRBJ2-1; CDR3aa: CASREWGFGGSYNEQFF; CDR3nt: TGTGCCAGCAGAGAATGGGGCTTCGGGGGCTCCTACAATGAGCAGTTCTTC
v_gene: TRBV28; abundance: .; d_gene: .; j_gene: TRBJ2-3; CDR3aa: CASQGLGTDTQYF; CDR3nt: TGTGCCAGCCAGGGGTTGGGCACAGATACGCAGTATTTT
v_gene: TRBV7-3; abundance: .; d_gene: .; j_gene: TRBJ2-2; CDR3aa: CASSLGFPNTGELFF; CDR3nt: TGTGCCAGCAGCTTAGGCTTTCCGAACACCGGGGAGCTGTTTTTT
v_gene: TRBV28; abundance: few; d_gene: .; j_gene: TRBJ2-6; CDR3aa: CASSLSPRTTGANVLTF; CDR3nt: TGTGCCAGCAGTTTAAGCCCCCGGACAACTGGGGCCAACGTCCTGACTTTC
v_gene: TRBV7-2; abundance: .; d_gene: .; j_gene: TRBJ1-1; CDR3aa: CASSQRAHTEAFF; CDR3nt: TGTGCCAGCAGCCAACGAGCACACACTGAAGCTTTCTTT
v_gene: TRBV18; abundance: .; d_gene: TRBD2; j_gene: TRBJ2-1; CDR3aa: CASSPSTSGPNEQFF; CDR3nt: TGTGCCAGCTCACCATCGACTAGCGGGCCGAATGAGCAGTTCTTC
v_gene: TRBV10-3; abundance: .; d_gene: TRBD2; j_gene: TRBJ2-3; CDR3aa: CATRVLAGGSGTDTQYF; CDR3nt: TGTGCCACCAGGGTGTTAGCGGGAGGGTCTGGCACAGATACGCAGTATTTT
v_gene: TRBV4-2; abundance: .; d_gene: .; j_gene: TRBJ2-1; CDR3aa: CASSQDRTGYNEQFF; CDR3nt: TGTGCCAGCAGCCAAGATAGGACTGGATACAATGAGCAGTTCTTC
v_gene: TRBV7-9; abundance: few; d_gene: .; j_gene: TRBJ1-2; CDR3aa: CASSRKTELVGGYTF; CDR3nt: TGTGCCAGCAGCCGCAAAACCGAGCTAGTAGGAGGCTACACCTTC
v_gene: TRBV5-1; abundance: few; d_gene: .; j_gene: TRBJ2-1; CDR3aa: CASSPGHSTYNEQFF; CDR3nt: TGCGCCAGCAGCCCAGGACATAGTACCTACAATGAGCAGTTCTTC
v_gene: TRBV5-1; abundance: .; d_gene: .; j_gene: TRBJ1-5; CDR3aa: CASSFGQGVNQPQHF; CDR3nt: TGCGCCAGCAGCTTTGGGCAGGGTGTAAATCAGCCCCAGCATTTT
v_gene: TRBV16; abundance: few; d_gene: .; j_gene: TRBJ1-2; CDR3aa: CASSQSVQLGYYGYTF; CDR3nt: TGTGCCAGCAGCCAATCGGTACAGCTGGGCTACTATGGCTACACCTTC
v_gene: TRBV5-1; abundance: .; d_gene: TRBD1; j_gene: TRBJ2-4; CDR3aa: CASSLFWGQGAVAKNIQYF; CDR3nt: TGCGCCAGCAGCTTGTTTTGGGGACAGGGGGCCGTAGCCAAAAACATTCAGTACTTC
v_gene: TRBV7-2; abundance: few; d_gene: .; j_gene: TRBJ2-7; CDR3aa: CASSLAGEWAEQYF; CDR3nt: TGTGCCAGCAGCTTAGCGGGAGAATGGGCCGAGCAGTACTTC
v_gene: TRBV5-1; abundance: few; d_gene: .; j_gene: TRBJ1-5; CDR3aa: CASSLDSPSNQPQHF; CDR3nt: TGCGCCAGCAGCTTAGACAGCCCGAGCAATCAGCCCCAGCATTTT
v_gene: TRBV27; abundance: once; d_gene: TRBD1; j_gene: TRBJ1-1; CDR3aa: CASSLSYRGVGTEAFF; CDR3nt: TGTGCCAGCAGTTTATCTTACAGGGGTGTGGGGACTGAAGCTTTCTTT
v_gene: TRBV11-3; abundance: .; d_gene: .; j_gene: TRBJ2-2; CDR3aa: CASSSYNTGELFF; CDR3nt: TGTGCCAGCAGCTCTTATAACACCGGGGAGCTGTTTTTT
v_gene: TRBV5-6; abundance: .; d_gene: TRBD1; j_gene: TRBJ1-2; CDR3aa: CASSLLLSGTALNYGYTF; CDR3nt: TGTGCCAGCAGCTTACTTCTTTCCGGGACAGCGTTAAACTATGGCTACACCTTC
v_gene: TRBV30; abundance: medium-sized; d_gene: .; j_gene: TRBJ2-7; CDR3aa: CAWTSEGEGYEQYF; CDR3nt: TGTGCCTGGACTTCGGAGGGAGAAGGGTACGAGCAGTACTTC
v_gene: TRBV7-2; abundance: .; d_gene: .; j_gene: TRBJ2-2; CDR3aa: CASIGGNTGELFF; CDR3nt: TGTGCCAGCATAGGGGGGAACACCGGGGAGCTGTTTTTT
v_gene: TRBV2; abundance: .; d_gene: .; j_gene: TRBJ2-5; CDR3aa: CASRRGETQYF; CDR3nt: TGTGCCAGCAGGCGGGGTGAGACCCAGTACTTC
v_gene: TRBV5-8; abundance: few; d_gene: .; j_gene: TRBJ2-1; CDR3aa: CASSWGTPSGSLSSYNEQFF; CDR3nt: TGTGCCAGCAGCTGGGGGACTCCTTCTGGATCTTTGAGCTCCTACAATGAGCAGTTCTTC
v_gene: TRBV2; abundance: few; d_gene: TRBD1; j_gene: TRBJ2-6; CDR3aa: CASRPGQGRPGANVLTF; CDR3nt: TGTGCCAGCAGGCCGGGACAGGGTAGACCTGGGGCCAACGTCCTGACTTTC
v_gene: TRBV7-8; abundance: .; d_gene: .; j_gene: TRBJ1-1; CDR3aa: CASSARVSGAFF; CDR3nt: TGTGCCAGCAGCGCCAGGGTATCGGGAGCTTTCTTT
v_gene: TRBV30; abundance: .; d_gene: TRBD1; j_gene: TRBJ2-7; CDR3aa: CAWGTGRGYEQYF; CDR3nt: TGTGCCTGGGGGACAGGCAGGGGGTACGAGCAGTACTTC